The 29 T cell receptor beta chains below were found in one sample sequenced in a study of CXCR3-negative and CXCR3-positive naive CD8 T cells. cDNA libraries for TRB were generated by 5' RACE incorporating UMI labels. Each CDR3 protein gets one entry in TCRdb, which reprocessed the 5' RACE reads and gives no DNA. Here the sample table reports some 130,000 distinct CDR3 sequences. The specimen sequenced was naive CXCR3- CD8+ T cells from blood. Stated subset: CD45RO-CCR7+CD27+CD95- naive CD8+ T cells lacking CXCR3 (TNR3-). The receptors derive from a human donor in good health. Some clones in this sample may be carry-over from other donors' samples.

The J gene is TRBJ2-7, the V gene TRBV2; checking the TCRdb D call of TRBD1 is not possible without DNA. Looked up from germline, CDR1 is SNHLY and CDR2 is FYNNEI. CDR3 length equals 16 residues. The CDR3 reads CASSARGTGSSYEQYF.

J is TRBJ2-7 and V is TRBV7-6; TCRdb indicates TRBD1, and absent DNA this call remains unverified. Germline lookup yields CDR1 SGHVS and CDR2 FNYEAQ. This CDR3 has 16 amino acids. Here the CDR3 reads CASAIGTQDSPYEQYF. The whole variable domain, remainder taken from reference TRBV7-6 and TRBJ2-7, is GAGVSQSPRYKVTKRGQDVALRCDPISGHVSLYWYRQALGQGPEFLTYFNYEAQQDKSGLPNDRFSAERPEGSISTLTIQRTEQRDSAMYRCASAIGTQDSPYEQYFGPGTRLTVT.

V gene TRBV29-1 combines with J gene TRBJ1-1; TCRdb calls TRBD1, which cannot be checked without DNA. The length of the CDR3 is 12 residues. Germline-derived CDR1 and CDR2 are SQVTM and ANQGSEA. The CDR3 spells CSVLGGGTEAFF.

The V gene is TRBV5-1, the J gene TRBJ2-7; TCRdb's D gene call, TRBD1, goes unchecked for lack of DNA. The CDR3 totals 13 residues. Germline V gives CDR1 SGHRS, CDR2 YFSETQ. The CDR3 sequence is CASSLHRDIEQYF.

The chain combines TRBV29-1 with TRBJ2-3; TCRdb calls TRBD1, which cannot be checked without DNA. Germline V gene data show CDR1 as SQVTM and CDR2 as ANQGSEA. The CDR3 length is 13 residues. The CDR3 sequence is CSVELQGEDTQYF.

The chain combines TRBV4-1 with TRBJ2-7. The CDR3 contains 16 residues. CDR1 is MGHRA, CDR2 YSYEKL, per germline. The CDR3 here is CASSQGAAGGSYEQYF.

V gene TRBV29-1 combines with J gene TRBJ2-2; TCRdb reports TRBD1, a call that lacks DNA to check it against. This CDR3 spans 12 amino acids. CDR1 SQVTM and CDR2 ANQGSEA come from the germline V gene. CDR3 in amino acids: CSVVGAGGELFF.

The chain has TRBV7-9 and TRBJ2-7; TCRdb indicates TRBD2, and absent DNA this call remains unverified. CDR1 is SEHNR, CDR2 FQNEAQ, per germline (reference sequence). The CDR3 contains 14 residues. The CDR3 spells CASSLVSGSNEQYF.

The V call is TRBV5-6, the J call TRBJ2-1; absent DNA, TCRdb's TRBD2 call cannot be checked. This CDR3 comprises 14 residues. Germline V CDR1 and CDR2: SGHDT, YYEEEE. The CDR3 sequence is CASSFTSFLDEQFF.

The J gene is TRBJ2-5, the V gene TRBV20-1; the D call of TRBD2 rests on TCRdb alone, since no DNA is present to check it. CDR1 is DFQATT and CDR2 is SNEGSKA in the germline V gene (reference sequence). The CDR3 totals 14 residues. The CDR3: CSVAGGGWGETQYF.

The genes are TRBV4-1 and TRBJ2-1; absent DNA, TCRdb's TRBD1 call cannot be checked. Looked up from germline, CDR1 is MGHRA and CDR2 is YSYEKL. This CDR3 comprises 14 residues. CDR3 protein: CASRPGQSISEQFF.

This CDR3 is CASGLAGVEQYF. The V gene is TRBV7-9, the J gene TRBJ2-7. The CDR3 sequence is 12 residues long. Germline CDR1 reads SEHNR; CDR2 reads FQNEAQ (reference sequence).

V and J are TRBV29-1 and TRBJ2-7; the TCRdb call, TRBD1, lacks DNA for checking. The CDR3 consists of 13 residues. Germline assignment: CDR1 SQVTM and CDR2 ANQGSEA. The chain's CDR3 is CSVAGQRTYEQYF.

The V gene is TRBV7-8, the J gene TRBJ2-1. Germline-derived CDR1 and CDR2 are SGHVS and FQNEAQ. This CDR3 comprises 17 residues. The CDR3 loop reads CASSDPDSPSSYNEQFF.

The chain couples TRBV14 to TRBJ1-2. CDR1 is SGHDN, CDR2 FVKESK, per germline. The CDR3 has 13 residues. The CDR3 sequence is CASSDGPYYGYTF.

The chain recombines TRBV19 with TRBJ1-2; TCRdb reports TRBD1, a call that lacks DNA to check it against. The CDR3 spans 12 residues. The V gene's germline CDR1 is LNHDA and CDR2 SQIVND (reference sequence). CDR3 sequence: CASNGGYYGYTF.

CDR3 sequence: CASSSYRDWETQYF. The chain has TRBV21-1 and TRBJ2-5; the TCRdb call, TRBD1, lacks DNA for checking. TRBV21-1 is termed a pseudogene. This CDR3 comprises 14 residues.

V gene TRBV5-1 combines with J gene TRBJ2-7; TCRdb designates TRBD1, a call that cannot be tested without DNA. CDR1 is SGHRS and CDR2 is YFSETQ in the germline V gene. The CDR3 length is 15 residues. The CDR3 is CASSLFVRGQYEQYF.

V usage is TRBV15 and J usage is TRBJ1-2; with no DNA, the TCRdb D assignment of TRBD1 cannot be verified. This CDR3 contains 16 residues. Germline CDR1 LNHNV, CDR2 YYDKDF (reference sequence). CDR3 amino acids: CATSRGQRQGPYGYTF.

The rearrangement links TRBV6-2 or TRBV6-3 to TRBJ1-1; TCRdb's assignment of TRBD1 cannot be checked, as there is no DNA. The CDR3 is 11 residues long. The germline gives CDR1 MNHEY, CDR2 SVGEGT. The CDR3 is CASVSRGEAFF.

The J gene is TRBJ2-2, the V gene TRBV9; lacking DNA, the TRBD1 call made by TCRdb goes unchecked. Germline V gives CDR1 SGDLS, CDR2 YYNGEE. The CDR3 has 14 amino acids. CDR3 sequence: CASSEGWGTGELFF.

The rearrangement uses TRBV7-9 and TRBJ2-5; the D call of TRBD1 rests on TCRdb alone, since no DNA is present to check it. Germline V gives CDR1 SEHNR, CDR2 FQNEAQ (reference sequence). The CDR3 loop spans 15 amino acids. This chain's CDR3 is CASSSDRGRLETQYF.

The CDR3: CASSPSRKETQYF. The rearrangement joins TRBV6-5 to TRBJ2-5. The length of the CDR3 is 13 residues. The germline V gene encodes CDR1 MNHEY and CDR2 SVGAGI.

V and J are TRBV21-1 and TRBJ2-4; as DNA is missing, the TRBD2 call by TCRdb cannot be tested. TRBV21-1 is deemed a pseudogene. The CDR3 is 17 amino acids. The chain's CDR3 is CASSKGESGRSENIQYF.

J is TRBJ2-2 and V is TRBV5-1; TCRdb returns TRBD2, unconfirmable since there is no DNA. Per germline, CDR1 SGHRS and CDR2 YFSETQ. The CDR3 runs 16 residues. CDR3 protein: CASSSGFLAAAGELFF. Based on the CDR3 plus reference TRBV5-1 and TRBJ2-2, the full variable domain is KAGVTQTPRYLIKTRGQQVTLSCSPISGHRSVSWYQQTPGQGLQFLFEYFSETQRNKGNFPGRFSGRQFSNSRSEMNVSTLELGDSALYLCASSSGFLAAAGELFFGEGSRLTVL.

V usage is TRBV5-6 and J usage is TRBJ2-2. The CDR3 covers 13 residues. Germline CDR1 SGHDT, CDR2 YYEEEE. The CDR3 is CASSLTGSGELFF.

The V gene is TRBV28, the J gene TRBJ2-1; TCRdb gives TRBD2 as the D gene, but with no DNA this cannot be confirmed. This CDR3 spans 15 amino acids. CDR1 is MDHEN, CDR2 SYDVKM, per germline. The CDR3 sequence is CASTLMSGTIDEQFF.

This chain uses TRBV7-9 with TRBJ2-7. CDR3 length: 13 residues. Germline CDR1 is SEHNR and CDR2 is FQNEAQ (reference sequence). CDR3 residues: CASSSILGYEQYF. Together with reference TRBV7-9 and TRBJ2-7, the CDR3 gives the full variable domain: DTGVSQNPRHKITKRGQNVTFRCDPISEHNRLYWYRQTLGQGPEFLTYFQNEAQLEKSRLLSDRFSAERPKGSFSTLEIQRTEQGDSAMYLCASSSILGYEQYFGPGTRLTVT.

The chain uses TRBV6-1 and TRBJ1-3. CDR1 and CDR2 from the germline V gene are MNHNS and SASEGT. The CDR3 is made up of 12 amino acids. CDR3 sequence: CALLGAGNTIYF.